Below, 5 T cell receptor beta chains from the same sample are listed, as sequenced in a study of cytomegalovirus exposure and HLA in healthy donors. It was with 60 Vbeta and 13 Jbeta primers that the PCR ran. Assay used: immunoSEQ multiplex PCR; TCRdb lists only in-frame clones, some missing. The sample data list around 200,000 clones. Sequencing was done on a sample of PBMCs. These receptors all come from a woman under 30 in good health and CMV-seropositive.

The chain uses TRBV7-2 and TRBJ2-5; D uncertain. Germline values: CDR1 SGHTA, CDR2 FQGNSA. Deletions cut 2 bases from V and 4 bases from J, with 5 bases between. The CDR3 has 12 residues. The CDR3 protein is CASSLSRETQYF. The CDR3 DNA reads TGTGCCAGCAGCTTATCCCGAGAGACCCAGTACTTC.

The chain has TRBV2 and TRBJ1-2; 7 bases match TRBD1. Germline V CDR1 and CDR2: SNHLY, FYNNEI. After removal of 5 bases from V and 8 bases from J, the junction contained 14 bases not matched to a gene. The CDR3 covers 15 residues. CDR3 nucleotides: TGTGCCAGCAGTAGGTCCCGGGACAGCGTGGTCGGCTACACCTTC. Translating gives CASSRSRDSVVGYTF.

The chain uses TRBV11-1 and TRBJ2-4; no firm D call. CDR3 length: 12 amino acids. V was shortened by 5 bases and J by 13 bases, with 15 bases between the two germline ends. CDR1 is SGHAT, CDR2 FQDESV, per germline (reference sequence). DNA for the CDR3: TGTGCCAGCAGCCAGGCTCTTTCGGTACAGTACTTC. This encodes CASSQALSVQYF.

The V gene is TRBV4-1, the J gene TRBJ2-2, with D unclear. V was shortened by 3 bases and J by 6 bases, with 5 bases between the two germline ends. Germline lookup yields CDR1 MGHRA and CDR2 YSYEKL. CDR3 length equals 12 residues. Here the CDR3 reads CASSHLSGELFF. CDR3 sequence (DNA): TGCGCCAGCAGCCACCTTTCCGGGGAGCTGTTTTTT.

The chain carries TRBV6-6 and TRBJ1-2; 10 positions agree with TRBD1. Germline V gives CDR1 MNHNY, CDR2 SVGAGI (reference sequence). This CDR3 is built from 15 residues. With V trimmed by 6 bases and J by 8 bases, 12 bases remained unmatched. CDR3 amino acids: CASRTSTGTGEGYTF. CDR3 nucleotide sequence: TGTGCCAGCAGGACCTCCACCGGGACAGGGGAAGGCTACACCTTC.